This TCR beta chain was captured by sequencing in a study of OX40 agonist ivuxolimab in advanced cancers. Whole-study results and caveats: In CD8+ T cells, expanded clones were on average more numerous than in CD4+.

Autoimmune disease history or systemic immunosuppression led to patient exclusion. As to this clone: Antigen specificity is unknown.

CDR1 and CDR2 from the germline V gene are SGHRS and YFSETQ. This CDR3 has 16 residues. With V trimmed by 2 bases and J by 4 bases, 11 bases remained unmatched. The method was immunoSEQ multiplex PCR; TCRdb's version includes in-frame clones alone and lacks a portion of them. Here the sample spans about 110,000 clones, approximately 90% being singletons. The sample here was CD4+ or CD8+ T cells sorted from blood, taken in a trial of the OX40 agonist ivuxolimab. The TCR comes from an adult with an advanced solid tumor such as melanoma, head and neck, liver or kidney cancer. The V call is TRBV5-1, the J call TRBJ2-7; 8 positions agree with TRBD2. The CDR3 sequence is CASSFSRSGGPYEQYF. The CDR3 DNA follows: TGCGCCAGCAGCTTCTCGAGGAGCGGGGGACCATACGAGCAGTACTTC.